This T cell receptor beta chain was documented in a study of CD8+ T cells in alopecia areata (dated 2018 in TCRdb). Describing the broader study: The treated patients, all with moderate-to-severe alopecia areata, were enrolled in an open-label pilot trial of oral tofacitinib given at 5 to 10 mg twice daily. Patients received tofacitinib for 6 to 18 months and were then followed off drug for 6 months to check for delayed response and recurrence. High-throughput TCRbeta sequencing was used to examine T cell clonal expansion in alopecia areata in both the C3H/HeJ mouse model and human patients. Human TCRbeta sequencing covered scalp tissue and sorted CD4+ and CD8+ peripheral blood T cells from patchy and totalis/universalis alopecia areata patients and healthy controls. Tofacitinib-treated patients had biopsies at baseline and at 4 and 24 weeks of treatment, with a later scalp biopsy in several patients. Scalp clonality was compared among normal scalp (n=4), patchy alopecia areata scalp (n=8), and alopecia totalis/universalis scalp (n=8). RNA was extracted with the PAXgene miRNA kit for fixed scalp, the miRNeasy kit for PBMCs, and the RNeasy kit for mouse skin. TCRbeta CDR3 regions were amplified by immunoSEQ multiplex PCR with 35 Vbeta forward and 13 Jbeta reverse primers. Overall results and qualifications from the work: Unlike mouse skin, which is dominated by gammadelta T cells, normal human skin has resident alphabeta T cells that are also sequenced, and this complicates analysis of the scalp TCR repertoire. Shared TCR sequences between patients were less evident than in mice, which may be partly attributable to HLA diversity in the patient population. Lesional scalp, especially in alopecia totalis/universalis, showed higher clonality and more expanded CD8+ clones than normal scalp, suggesting antigenic drive.

The time point label, read with the paper, signifies: baseline before oral tofacitinib. Lesional scalp punch biopsies and peripheral blood were obtained from alopecia areata patients. PBMCs were isolated by density centrifugation and stained for CD3, CD4 and CD8, and CD4+ and CD8+ T cells were sorted on a FACSAria. Notes on this clone: Its antigen is unknown. No base qualities exist here, and no much larger clone lies one base off it.

CDR1 and CDR2, per the germline V gene (reference sequence), are LNHDA and SQIVND. V drops 5 bases and J drops 3 bases, leaving 14 bases in between. Reading from cysteine to phenylalanine, the CDR3 counts 14 amino acids. Only CDR3 DNA remains: 42 bases, in frame from the first base. Receptor libraries were prepared by the immunoSEQ multiplex PCR assay. For TCR sequencing, RNA was extracted from every sample and reverse transcribed into cDNA to serve as template. SuperScript III was used to make first-strand cDNA, primed with a 2:1 mix of oligo-dT and random hexamers. Amplification bias was assessed with a synthetic immune receptor repertoire, and residual bias was removed computationally. On the authors' methods: Raw reads were preprocessed to remove errors, and CDR3 was defined according to IMGT conventions as the region from the conserved cysteine to phenylalanine. Clonality was computed by normalizing Shannon entropy by log2 of the number of productive unique TCRs and subtracting the result from 1. CD4 or CD8 identity of scalp clones was inferred by cross-referencing scalp TCRbeta sequences with sorted blood CD4 and CD8 repertoires. TCRdb limited this immuneACCESS table to in-frame rearrangements with V and J called. A share of clones is missing; checked studies link under half to unresolved V genes, and the rest is unexplained. The V and J calls and clone size were taken over from that table, and D and trimming were inferred from the DNA. The sample yields approximately 59,000 clones; approximately 46% were counted once. The ten largest make up about a sixth of the sample.

This clonotype originated in a human donor with alopecia areata. The sample consisted of CD8+ T cells sorted from blood, taken at week 0. The rearrangement combines TRBV19 with TRBJ2-7; perhaps TRBD1 is the D gene, with 7 bases matching. The CDR3 here reads CASSPDREVYEQYF. The nucleotide sequence reads TGTGCCAGTAGTCCAGACAGGGAGGTCTACGAGCAGTACTTC.